These T cell receptor beta chains were read from a single sample in a study of OX40 agonist ivuxolimab in advanced cancers. Produced via immunoSEQ multiplex PCR; TCRdb's table is partial and in-frame only. The table lists 25,000 to 30,000 clones, 84% of them singletons. The source was CD4+ or CD8+ T cells sorted from blood, collected in a trial of the OX40 agonist ivuxolimab. Every receptor here comes from an adult with an advanced solid tumor such as melanoma, head and neck, liver or kidney cancer. Each CDR3 is given with its conserved first and last residue. The order of the fields is J gene, D gene, V gene, clone size, CDR3 DNA, CDR3 protein. The D gene is left open where the match is weak. Size is omitted from some rows. Given values are once, few, many or a class for expanded clones.

J: TRBJ2-5; D: NA; V: TRBV15; size: NA; DNA: TGTGCCACCAGCGGAAGGACAGCGACTCAAGAGACCCAGTACTTC; CDR3: CATSGRTATQETQYF
J: TRBJ2-2; D: NA; V: TRBV6-1; size: NA; DNA: TGTGCCAGCAGTGAAGCCAGGGGGGCCGGGGAGCTGTTTTTT; CDR3: CASSEARGAGELFF
J: TRBJ2-2; D: TRBD2; V: TRBV11-2; size: NA; DNA: TGTGCCAGCAGCAGCGGGGCGAACACCGGGGAGCTGTTTTTT; CDR3: CASSSGANTGELFF
J: TRBJ1-2; D: NA; V: TRBV6-6; size: NA; DNA: TGTGCCAGCACCCCCTTTGGGGGTGGGAACTATGGCTACACCTTC; CDR3: CASTPFGGGNYGYTF
J: TRBJ2-7; D: NA; V: TRBV19; size: NA; DNA: TGTGCCAGTAGTCAGGGGACCTACGAGCAGTACTTC; CDR3: CASSQGTYEQYF
J: TRBJ2-7; D: TRBD2; V: TRBV27; size: NA; DNA: TGTGCCAGCAGTTTCGGAGCGGGAGGGCCTGGGGAGCAGTACTTC; CDR3: CASSFGAGGPGEQYF
J: TRBJ2-7; D: NA; V: TRBV21-1; size: NA; DNA: TGTGCCAGCAGCAAAGGACGACTGTTTTACGAGCAGTACTTC; CDR3: CASSKGRLFYEQYF
J: TRBJ1-2; D: NA; V: TRBV5-5; size: few; DNA: TGTGCCAGCAGCCCTTTGGATACGGGGTTTAACTATGGCTACACCTTC; CDR3: CASSPLDTGFNYGYTF
J: TRBJ2-1; D: TRBD2; V: TRBV9; size: NA; DNA: TGTGCCAGCAGCGTAGGGGGACTAGCGGGAGAATATGAGCAGTTCTTC; CDR3: CASSVGGLAGEYEQFF
J: TRBJ2-7; D: TRBD2; V: TRBV6-5; size: NA; DNA: TGTGCCAGCAGCCAAAGGACTAGCGGGGGTTACGAGCAGTACTTC; CDR3: CASSQRTSGGYEQYF
J: TRBJ2-7; D: NA; V: TRBV14; size: once; DNA: TGTGCCAGCAGCCAAGATCTCGGCCGTTCCTACGAGCAGTACTTC; CDR3: CASSQDLGRSYEQYF
J: TRBJ2-7; D: NA; V: TRBV14; size: few; DNA: TGTGCCAGCAGCCAATCGTCGTACGAGCAGTACTTC; CDR3: CASSQSSYEQYF
J: TRBJ1-1; D: NA; V: TRBV13; size: NA; DNA: TGTGCCAGCAGCTTAACGGCTGAAGCTTTCTTT; CDR3: CASSLTAEAFF
J: TRBJ2-7; D: TRBD1; V: TRBV14; size: NA; DNA: TGTGCCAGCAGCCAAGATGGGACAGGGCACGAGCAGTACTTC; CDR3: CASSQDGTGHEQYF
J: TRBJ2-2; D: TRBD2; V: TRBV2; size: NA; DNA: TGTGCCAGCAGGGTCCGACTAGCGGCTAACACCGGGGAGCTGTTTTTT; CDR3: CASRVRLAANTGELFF
J: TRBJ1-1; D: NA; V: TRBV11-3; size: NA; DNA: TGTGCCAGCAGCTCAAGGGGGGTGGGGACTGAAGCTTTCTTT; CDR3: CASSSRGVGTEAFF
J: TRBJ1-2; D: NA; V: TRBV29-1; size: NA; DNA: TGCAGCGTTGTAGGGCAGGGAGGTGGCTACACCTTC; CDR3: CSVVGQGGGYTF
J: TRBJ2-1; D: TRBD2; V: TRBV7-9; size: NA; DNA: TGTGCCAGCAGCTTATGGGGGCTAGCGGGAGACAATGAGCAGTTCTTC; CDR3: CASSLWGLAGDNEQFF
J: TRBJ2-1; D: TRBD2; V: TRBV9; size: NA; DNA: TGTGCCAGCAGCGTAACGCCCGGGGAGACTAGCAGAAGCTCCTACAATGAGCAGTTCTTC; CDR3: CASSVTPGETSRSSYNEQFF
J: TRBJ1-5; D: NA; V: TRBV6-1; size: NA; DNA: TGTGCCAGCGACCAGGACTATAGCAATCAGCCCCAGCATTTT; CDR3: CASDQDYSNQPQHF
J: TRBJ2-1; D: TRBD2; V: TRBV13; size: NA; DNA: TGTGCCAGCAGCTTAGGACTAGCGCGGAGAGGGGAGAATGAGCAGTTCTTC; CDR3: CASSLGLARRGENEQFF
J: TRBJ2-2; D: NA; V: TRBV7-9; size: NA; DNA: TGTGCCAGCAGCTTTCCCAGGGAGATCACCGGGGAGCTGTTTTTT; CDR3: CASSFPREITGELFF
J: TRBJ2-7; D: TRBD1; V: TRBV6-6; size: NA; DNA: TGTGCCAGCAGTTCCGGGACAGGGGGCTACGAGCAGTACTTC; CDR3: CASSSGTGGYEQYF
J: TRBJ1-4; D: NA; V: TRBV7-6; size: NA; DNA: TGTGCCAGCAGCTTGTTGCGAGGGAATGAAAAACTGTTTTTT; CDR3: CASSLLRGNEKLFF
J: TRBJ2-7; D: TRBD2; V: TRBV5-4; size: NA; DNA: TGTGCCAGCAGCCCGACTAGCGGGGTCTACGAGCAGTACTTC; CDR3: CASSPTSGVYEQYF
J: TRBJ1-2; D: NA; V: TRBV5-4; size: NA; DNA: TGTGCCAGCAGCTTTGGGCCTCAAGCCTCCTATGGCTACACCTTC; CDR3: CASSFGPQASYGYTF
J: TRBJ1-1; D: NA; V: TRBV12-5; size: NA; DNA: TGTGCTAGTGGTTTTCCGTCCACTGAAGCTTTCTTT; CDR3: CASGFPSTEAFF
J: TRBJ1-1; D: NA; V: TRBV6-1; size: NA; DNA: TGTGCCAGCAGTGAAGACAGGGTAATTGAAGCTTTCTTT; CDR3: CASSEDRVIEAFF
J: TRBJ2-7; D: TRBD2; V: TRBV4-1; size: NA; DNA: TGCGCCAGCAGCCACGGGGGGTTCGGAAGCTACGAGCAGTACTTC; CDR3: CASSHGGFGSYEQYF
J: TRBJ2-7; D: TRBD2; V: TRBV28; size: NA; DNA: TGTGCCAGCAGTACTCTTACCGGGACTAGCGTGAGCGAGCAGTACTTC; CDR3: CASSTLTGTSVSEQYF
J: TRBJ1-6; D: NA; V: TRBV28; size: NA; DNA: TGTGCCAGCAGAAGCTCCCGGGGCAACAGAAATTCACCCCTCCACTTT; CDR3: CASRSSRGNRNSPLHF
J: TRBJ2-7; D: NA; V: TRBV30; size: NA; DNA: TGTGCCTGGAGTGAGAACTCCAACTACGAGCAGTACTTC; CDR3: CAWSENSNYEQYF
J: TRBJ1-4; D: TRBD1; V: TRBV7-9; size: once; DNA: TGTGCCAGCAGATCGAGGCCGGGACAGGGGAATGAAAAACTGTTTTTT; CDR3: CASRSRPGQGNEKLFF
J: TRBJ1-2; D: TRBD1; V: TRBV9; size: NA; DNA: TGTGCCAGCAGCGGGACAGGCTATGGCTACACCTTC; CDR3: CASSGTGYGYTF
J: TRBJ2-1; D: NA; V: TRBV19; size: NA; DNA: TGTGCCAGTAGCTCCTCCAGGGGCTCTTACAATGAGCAGTTCTTC; CDR3: CASSSSRGSYNEQFF
J: TRBJ2-7; D: TRBD2; V: TRBV27; size: large; DNA: TGTGCCAGCAGTCTATCCGGGACTAGCGGGGCCCCACCCCCCTACGAGCAGTACTTC; CDR3: CASSLSGTSGAPPPYEQYF
J: TRBJ2-7; D: NA; V: TRBV2; size: NA; DNA: TGTGTTAGCAGTGGACGTCCATACGAGCAGTACTTC; CDR3: CVSSGRPYEQYF
J: TRBJ2-7; D: NA; V: TRBV4-3; size: NA; DNA: TGCGCCAGCAGCCAAGATCTGCCTGGACAGCAGGAGCAGTACTTC; CDR3: CASSQDLPGQQEQYF
J: TRBJ1-1; D: TRBD1; V: TRBV11-1; size: NA; DNA: TGTGCCAGCAGCGGGACAGGGAAGGGAGCTGAAGCTTTCTTT; CDR3: CASSGTGKGAEAFF
J: TRBJ2-1; D: TRBD2; V: TRBV7-3; size: NA; DNA: TGTGCCAGCAGCCTCGGGGCTAGCGGGTGGTGGGAGCAGTTCTTC; CDR3: CASSLGASGWWEQFF
J: TRBJ2-1; D: TRBD2; V: TRBV6-6; size: few; DNA: TGTGCCAGCAGTTACCCGGGAGGCCCTGTCATCTTC; CDR3: CASSYPGGPVIF